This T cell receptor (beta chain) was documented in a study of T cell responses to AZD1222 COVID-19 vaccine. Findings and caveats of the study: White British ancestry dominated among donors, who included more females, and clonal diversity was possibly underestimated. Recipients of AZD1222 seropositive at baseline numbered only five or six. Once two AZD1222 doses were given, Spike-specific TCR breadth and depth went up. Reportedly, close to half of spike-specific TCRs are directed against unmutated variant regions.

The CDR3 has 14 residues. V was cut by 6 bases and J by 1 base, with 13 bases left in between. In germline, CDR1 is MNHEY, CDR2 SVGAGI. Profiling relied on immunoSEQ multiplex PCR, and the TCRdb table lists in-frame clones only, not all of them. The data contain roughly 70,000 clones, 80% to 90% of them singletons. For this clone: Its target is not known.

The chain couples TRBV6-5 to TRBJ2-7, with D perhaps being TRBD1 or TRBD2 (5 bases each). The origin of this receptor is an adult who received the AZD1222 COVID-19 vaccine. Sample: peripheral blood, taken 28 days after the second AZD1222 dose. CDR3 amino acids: CASRGDALSYEQYF. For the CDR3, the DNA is TGTGCCAGCAGAGGGGACGCTCTTTCCTACGAGCAGTACTTC.